Following are 32 T cell receptor beta chains from one sample sequenced in a study of blood T cell repertoires in COVID-19. The table came from immunoSEQ multiplex PCR; TCRdb's copy has only in-frame clones and leaves some out. The table records roughly 160,000 clones, around three quarters of them present only once. Sequencing was carried out using PBMCs or T cells enriched from blood (not recorded which). These receptors originate from a woman between 70 and 85 years old in a cohort exposed to, infected with or recovered from COVID-19 (not recorded which).

This clone was counted once. Sequence at one end of the junction differs from germline and may be a read error. The chain employs TRBV7-2 and TRBJ2-5; perhaps D is TRBD1 or TRBD2 (5 bases each). CDR3 size: 14 residues. Germline V CDR1 and CDR2: SGHTA, FQGNSA. The CDR3, as DNA: TGTGCCAGCAGCCTAGCCGACAGACAAGAGACCCAGTACTTC. Its protein product is CASSLADRQETQYF.

The chain combines TRBV3-1 (or the pseudogene TRBV3-2) with TRBJ2-7; 8 bases agree with TRBD1. This CDR3 region has 14 residues. V shed 4 bases, J shed 2 bases, and the junction held 4 bases outside the gene matches. Germline V gene lookup returns CDR1 LGHDT and CDR2 YNNKEL (reference sequence). CDR3 in DNA: TGTGCCAGCAGCCCGACACAGGGGGCCTACGAGCAGTACTTC. Encoded protein: CASSPTQGAYEQYF.

The chain joins TRBV2 to TRBJ2-1; possible D gene TRBD1, 6 bases. Trimming removed 9 bases at V and 7 bases at J, with 13 bases between. The CDR3 has 12 residues. From germline, CDR1 is SNHLY and CDR2 FYNNEI. The DNA of the CDR3 is TGTGCCAGTAACAGGGTAAGGAATGAGCAGTTCTTC. Protein product: CASNRVRNEQFF.

The chain is built from TRBV27 and TRBJ1-6, with 7 bases aligning to TRBD1. J lost 7 bases, V lost 5 bases, and 14 bases had no gene match. The V gene's germline CDR1 is MNHEY and CDR2 SMNVEV (reference sequence). The CDR3 loop spans 17 amino acids. The CDR3 region has the DNA TGTGCCAGCAGTACGACTCGCGGGACAGCTAAAAATTCACCCCTCCACTTT. It translates to CASSTTRGTAKNSPLHF.

In this sample, this clone turned up once. The chain joins TRBV10-2 to TRBJ1-5, with D unresolved. CDR1 and CDR2 (germline): WSHSY, SAAADI. The CDR3 has 13 amino acids. V was pared by 6 bases and J by 0 bases, with 6 bases between. The CDR3, as DNA: TGCGCCAGCAGACTAAATAGCAATCAGCCCCAGCATTTT. This gives the protein CASRLNSNQPQHF.

The chain recombines TRBV11-2 with TRBJ2-1; 9 nucleotides match TRBD1. V trimming: 4 bases; J trimming: 0 bases; junction bases outside the gene matches: 10. This CDR3 is 18 amino acids long. Germline V gives CDR1 SGHAT, CDR2 FQNNGV. CDR3 coding DNA: TGTGCCAGCAGCTCCAGGGGAACGGGACAGGGCTCCTACAATGAGCAGTTCTTC. It is translated as CASSSRGTGQGSYNEQFF.

This clone was seen a handful of times. This chain uses TRBV7-3 with TRBJ2-5, with 7 bases that match TRBD2. The V segment lost 2 bases and the J segment 0 bases; nucleotides outside the gene matches: 3. Germline V gene sequence: CDR1 SGHTA, CDR2 FQGTGA. The CDR3 totals 15 residues. The CDR3 sequence is CASSLSSGDQETQYF. The CDR3 bases are TGTGCCAGCAGCTTATCTAGCGGAGACCAAGAGACCCAGTACTTC.

This chain connects TRBV4-1 to TRBJ2-4; D is perhaps TRBD2 (6 bases). The CDR3 is 17 amino acids. Germline V gene data show CDR1 as MGHRA and CDR2 as YSYEKL. V was cut by 1 base and J by 1 base, with 14 bases left in between. The CDR3 loop reads CASSQGGDPLAKNIQYF. The CDR3 DNA sequence: TGCGCCAGCAGCCAAGGCGGGGACCCTCTGGCCAAAAACATTCAGTACTTC.

This chain uses TRBV7-2 with TRBJ2-1, with 7 nucleotides matching TRBD2. The germline V gene encodes CDR1 SGHTA and CDR2 FQGNSA. This CDR3 has 18 amino acids. With V trimmed by 0 bases and J by 4 bases, 12 bases remained unmatched. The DNA for the CDR3 is TGTGCCAGCAGCTTAGCGGGAGGGCCCCTAAATCGGTACAATGAGCAGTTCTTC. This sequence encodes CASSLAGGPLNRYNEQFF.

The chain uses TRBV11-3 and TRBJ2-3, with a tentative D call TRBD1 (6 bases). The CDR3 contains 18 residues. The V gene's germline CDR1 is SGHNT and CDR2 YENEEA. Trimming shortened V by 1 base and J by 1 base, and 18 bases separated the two germline ends. The CDR3 region is CASSLVGGISVCTDTQYF. The DNA of the CDR3 is TGTGCCAGCAGCTTAGTTGGGGGCATTAGCGTTTGCACAGATACGCAGTATTTT.

The chain carries TRBV7-2 and TRBJ2-7, with a tentative D call TRBD2 (6 bases). Trimming took off 4 bases at V and 0 bases at J, with 13 bases between the two ends. The CDR3 is 15 amino acids. CDR1 is SGHTA and CDR2 is FQGNSA in the germline V gene. This CDR3 is CASSSSWGGSYEQYF. The CDR3 nucleotides are TGTGCCAGCAGCTCTTCTTGGGGAGGCTCCTACGAGCAGTACTTC.

The V and J genes are TRBV6-1 and TRBJ1-3; the D is unclear. The CDR3 consists of 12 residues. CDR1 MNHNS and CDR2 SASEGT come from the germline V gene. Trimming left V 1 base short and J 8 bases short, with 6 bases between. The CDR3 region has the DNA TGTGCCAGCAGTGAAGGGGGAGACACCATATATTTT. It codes for CASSEGGDTIYF.

The CDR3 loop reads CASSLGGGLSNQPQHF. The CDR3 DNA reads as TGTGCCAGCAGCTTAGGGGGCGGTTTGAGCAATCAGCCCCAGCATTTT. This chain uses TRBV7-6 with TRBJ1-5; D may be TRBD1 (5 bases). The CDR3 contains 16 residues. Per germline, CDR1 SGHVS and CDR2 FNYEAQ. V shed 1 base and J shed 1 base, with 11 bases lying between them.

The chain carries TRBV19 and TRBJ1-5; D remains ambiguous. The germline V gene has CDR1 LNHDA and CDR2 SQIVND (reference sequence). Trimming took off 5 bases at V and 5 bases at J, with 10 bases between the two ends. The CDR3 has 13 amino acids. DNA of the CDR3: TGTGCCAGTAGTGGTCAGGTCGATCAGCCCCAGCATTTT. It is translated as CASSGQVDQPQHF.

This clone was detected only once. V gene TRBV28 combines with J gene TRBJ2-1; 14 bases map to TRBD2. Germline V gene lookup returns CDR1 MDHEN and CDR2 SYDVKM. The CDR3 extends over 17 amino acids. The V and J ends lost 5 bases and 8 bases, in that order; junction bases with no gene match: 11. CDR3 DNA sequence: TGTGCCAGCAGTGGTCGGACTAGCGGGAGGAGGGGAGATGAGCAGTTCTTC. This codes for CASSGRTSGRRGDEQFF.

The rearrangement uses TRBV29-1 and TRBJ1-2, with D possibly being TRBD1 (6 bases). Germline V lookup: CDR1 SQVTM, CDR2 ANQGSEA. V shed 5 bases and J shed 3 bases, with 13 bases lying between them. This CDR3 spans 13 amino acids. CDR3 sequence reads: CSVPRDKHYGYTF. CDR3 DNA: TGCAGCGTTCCGAGGGACAAGCACTATGGCTACACCTTC.

The J gene is TRBJ2-2, the V gene TRBV2, with TRBD2 matching 8 bases. This CDR3 has 17 residues. Germline V gene sequence: CDR1 SNHLY, CDR2 FYNNEI. V lost 7 bases and J lost 2; bases outside the gene matches: 12. This CDR3 reads CASNDPPTSDNTGELFF. The CDR3 coding sequence is TGTGCCAGCAATGACCCCCCGACTAGCGACAACACCGGGGAGCTGTTTTTT. The full variable domain, in which reference TRBV2 and TRBJ2-2 provide the parts outside the CDR3, is EPEVTQTPSHQVTQMGQEVILRCVPISNHLYFYWYRQILGQKVEFLVSFYNNEISEKSEIFDDQFSVERPDGSNFTLKIRSTKLEDSAMYFCASNDPPTSDNTGELFFGEGSRLTVL.

The chain couples TRBV6-5 to TRBJ2-2; D not resolved. Germline lookup yields CDR1 MNHEY and CDR2 SVGAGI. Trimming cost V 8 bases and J 7 bases, with 14 bases left between them. The CDR3 is made up of 13 amino acids. The CDR3 protein is CASLRQTFGELFF. DNA of the CDR3: TGTGCCAGCCTCAGGCAAACATTCGGGGAGCTGTTTTTT.

The V gene is TRBV3-1 (or the pseudogene TRBV3-2), the J gene TRBJ2-1, with 9 nucleotides matching TRBD2. There are 15 residues in the CDR3. Trimming at V came to 2 bases and at J to 4 bases, leaving 3 bases not matched to a gene. CDR1 is LGHDT and CDR2 is YNNKEL in the germline V gene (reference sequence). The CDR3 sequence is CASSQRLAGYNEQFF. Here the CDR3 DNA reads TGTGCCAGCAGCCAACGGCTAGCGGGGTACAATGAGCAGTTCTTC.

This chain joins TRBV9 and TRBJ2-1; D is unresolved. The V and J ends lost 1 base and 4 bases respectively, with 6 bases between them. This CDR3 is built from 13 residues. From germline, CDR1 is SGDLS and CDR2 YYNGEE. The DNA of the CDR3 is TGTGCCAGCAGCGTACAAGCGTACAATGAGCAGTTCTTC. This codes for CASSVQAYNEQFF. The complete variable domain, with remaining parts taken from reference TRBV9 and TRBJ2-1, reads DSGVTQTPKHLITATGQRVTLRCSPRSGDLSVYWYQQSLDQGLQFLIQYYNGEERAKGNILERFSAQQFPDLHSELNLSSLELGDSALYFCASSVQAYNEQFFGPGTRLTVL.

Comment on this clone: The germline gene is not matched at one end of the junction; a read error may be the cause. This chain joins TRBV7-2 and TRBJ1-3; unclear D gene. The length of the CDR3 is 12 residues. From germline, CDR1 is SGHTA and CDR2 FQGNSA. The CDR3 DNA reads as TGTGCCAGCAGCCCCAGCGGGGAAGCCGGGAATTTT. Its protein product is CASSPSGEAGNF. The variable domain in full, with the rest retrieved from reference TRBV7-2 and TRBJ1-3, is GAGVSQSPSNKVTEKGKDVELRCDPISGHTALYWYRQSLGQGLEFLIYFQGNSAPDKSGLPSDRFSAERTGGSVSTLTIQRTQQEDSAVYLCASSPSGEAGNFGEGSWLTVV.

J is TRBJ1-1 and V is TRBV6-5, with D uncertain. This CDR3 contains 14 residues. Germline loops: CDR1 MNHEY, CDR2 SVGAGI. Trimming took off 5 bases at V and 1 base at J, with 11 bases between the two ends. CDR3 in amino acids: CASSNRRGNTEAFF. The CDR3 coding sequence is TGTGCCAGCAGTAACCGTAGAGGGAACACTGAAGCTTTCTTT.

The chain combines TRBV27 with TRBJ1-6; D not resolved. Germline assignment: CDR1 MNHEY and CDR2 SMNVEV (reference sequence). The CDR3 is made up of 15 amino acids. Trimming pared 2 bases from V and 3 bases from J, leaving 8 bases between. The CDR3: CASSLMPGYNSPLHF. In DNA, the CDR3 is TGTGCCAGCAGTTTAATGCCAGGCTATAATTCACCCCTCCACTTT.

This chain links TRBV7-2 with TRBJ2-2, with 14 bases identical to TRBD2. Per the germline V gene, CDR1 is SGHTA and CDR2 is FQGNSA. Losses at the gene ends were 3 bases for V and 7 bases for J; bases not matched to a gene: 4. This CDR3 is 16 amino acids long. In DNA form, the CDR3 reads TGTGCCAGCAGCTTCCAGGGACTAGCGGGAGTCGGGGAGCTGTTTTTT. Protein product: CASSFQGLAGVGELFF.

The V call is TRBV28, the J call TRBJ1-2; possibly TRBD1 for D (5 bases). This CDR3 contains 14 residues. V lost 3 bases to trimming and J lost 0 bases, with 8 bases between them. In germline, CDR1 is MDHEN, CDR2 SYDVKM. CDR3 sequence: CASSLGGTNYGYTF. The CDR3 DNA reads as TGTGCCAGCAGTTTGGGGGGTACTAACTATGGCTACACCTTC.

The gene calls are TRBV7-8 and TRBJ1-6; D uncertain. Germline CDR1 is SGHVS and CDR2 is FQNEAQ. V lost 1 base and J lost 6, with 7 bases in between. This CDR3 region has 14 residues. CDR3 sequence: CASSLVGGNSPLHF. CDR3 in DNA: TGTGCCAGCAGCTTAGTTGGCGGTAATTCACCCCTCCACTTT.

This rearrangement joins TRBV18 to TRBJ1-4, with 8 bases that match TRBD1. Germline V gene lookup returns CDR1 KGHSH and CDR2 LQKENI. The ends lost 3 bases at V and 7 bases at J; junction bases unmatched: 7. The CDR3 is 15 amino acids. The CDR3 here is CASSPQGTGREKLFF. The CDR3 nucleotides read TGTGCCAGCTCACCTCAAGGGACAGGTCGTGAAAAACTGTTTTTT.

The genes are TRBV28 and TRBJ2-7, with 8 nucleotides matching TRBD1. The CDR3 is 15 amino acids. From germline, CDR1 is MDHEN and CDR2 SYDVKM. V lost 2 bases and J lost 2; bases outside the gene matches: 5. As DNA, the CDR3 is TGTGCCAGCAGTTTACCCAGACAGGGGACCTACGAGCAGTACTTC. Protein product: CASSLPRQGTYEQYF.

The chain couples TRBV12-3 or TRBV12-4 to TRBJ1-5, with 7 nucleotides matching TRBD1. The CDR3 loop spans 13 amino acids. The ends lost 6 bases at V and 5 bases at J; junction bases unmatched: 4. CDR3 coding DNA: TGTGCCAGCAGGAGTACAGGGGATCAGCCCCAGCATTTT. Translating it yields CASRSTGDQPQHF.

The chain has TRBV5-8 and TRBJ2-7, with 8 bases that match TRBD1. CDR3 length equals 17 residues. J lost 0 bases, V lost 1 base, and 9 bases had no gene match. The germline V gene encodes CDR1 SGHTS and CDR2 YDEGEE. CDR3 nucleotide sequence: TGTGCCAGCAGCTTGAGCCCGGGACAGGCTAACTCCTACGAGCAGTACTTC. As protein: CASSLSPGQANSYEQYF.

The rearrangement uses TRBV20-1 and TRBJ1-5, with D hard to call. Trimming pared 3 bases from V and 0 bases from J, leaving 9 bases between. The CDR3 is made up of 14 amino acids. Looked up from germline, CDR1 is DFQATT and CDR2 is SNEGSKA (reference sequence). The CDR3 spells CSASSEISNQPQHF. DNA for the CDR3: TGCAGTGCTAGTTCGGAGATTAGCAATCAGCCCCAGCATTTT.

This rearrangement joins TRBV6-5 to TRBJ1-2; 7 bases are shared with TRBD1. The trim removed 0 bases at V and 0 bases at J, leaving 4 bases unmatched. The CDR3 covers 16 residues. The germline V gene encodes CDR1 MNHEY and CDR2 SVGAGI. CDR3 nucleotides: TGTGCCAGCAGTTACTCCCGGACAGGTTCTAACTATGGCTACACCTTC. The encoded protein is CASSYSRTGSNYGYTF.